One sample yielded the 6 T cell receptor beta chains listed below, sequenced in a study of Ad26.COV2.S vaccination and SARS-CoV-2 variants. The treatment is: 19 received Ad26.COV2.S at low or high dose, single or two shots; 5 received placebo; per-sample allocation not given. Each sample was drawn 63 days after the first injection (of vaccine or placebo). Sequenced by immunoSEQ multiplex PCR; TCRdb stores in-frame clones only, minus some. This table has about 400,000 clones, around nine tenths appearing once. The sequenced sample was peripheral blood, obtained in a trial of Ad26.COV2.S vaccine versus placebo. All receptors come from a person aged 18 to 65 who received the Ad26.COV2.S COVID-19 vaccine or a placebo.

The chain uses TRBV5-6 and TRBJ2-4, with 9 bases that match TRBD2. The CDR3 is made up of 15 amino acids. V trimming: 2 bases; J trimming: 4 bases; junction bases outside the gene matches: 4. CDR1 is SGHDT, CDR2 YYEEEE, per germline. The CDR3 region has the DNA TGTGCCAGCAGCTTTTGGGCGGGAGGGAAAAACATTCAGTACTTC. This sequence encodes CASSFWAGGKNIQYF.

Concerning this clone itself: This same CDR3 is encoded by further DNA sequences in the sample. This rearrangement joins TRBV3-1 (or the pseudogene TRBV3-2) to TRBJ1-2; possible D gene TRBD1, 5 bases. Trimming shortened V by 0 bases and J by 2 bases, and 7 bases separated the two germline ends. Germline CDR1 reads LGHDT; CDR2 reads YNNKEL (reference sequence). CDR3 length: 14 amino acids. The CDR3 here is CASSQDPGNYGYTF. CDR3 coding DNA: TGTGCCAGCAGCCAAGACCCAGGGAACTATGGCTACACCTTC.

The V gene is TRBV12-3 or TRBV12-4, the J gene TRBJ1-6; D remains ambiguous. Between the trimmed V and J ends, which lost 8 bases and 14 bases, there was a span of 16 bases. The CDR3 consists of 12 residues. CDR3 loop: CASRRGLGTLHF. In DNA, the CDR3 is TGTGCCAGCCGGAGAGGATTGGGAACCCTCCACTTT.

The V gene is TRBV2, the J gene TRBJ2-7, with D uncertain. This CDR3 region has 11 residues. The V gene's germline CDR1 is SNHLY and CDR2 FYNNEI. The V end lost 1 base, the J end lost 6 bases, and 4 bases lay between the germline ends. CDR3 residues: CASSEEVEQYF. The CDR3 bases are TGTGCCAGCAGTGAAGAGGTCGAGCAGTACTTC.

V and J are TRBV30 and TRBJ1-1; D unclear. Per germline, CDR1 GTSNPN and CDR2 SVGIG (reference sequence). Trimming left V 1 base short and J 6 bases short, with 6 bases between. CDR3 length: 11 amino acids. CDR3 sequence: CAWSEWAEAFF. The CDR3 DNA sequence: TGTGCCTGGAGTGAATGGGCTGAAGCTTTCTTT.

Notes on this clone: The sample holds other DNA sequences that translate to the same CDR3. The rearrangement links TRBV5-1 to TRBJ1-1; TRBD1 matches 7 bases. The trim removed 0 bases at V and 0 bases at J, leaving 2 bases unmatched. Germline V gene lookup returns CDR1 SGHRS and CDR2 YFSETQ. CDR3 length: 15 amino acids. The CDR3 sequence is CASSLGQGLNTEAFF. The CDR3 nucleotides are TGCGCCAGCAGCTTGGGACAGGGCCTGAACACTGAAGCTTTCTTT.